This T cell receptor beta chain is drawn from a study of cytomegalovirus exposure and HLA in healthy donors. The PCR used 60 Vbeta and 13 Jbeta primers. The authors' processing: Later analysis identified some 80 million unique TCR beta chains, about 10 million shared. Using immunoSEQ multiplex PCR, the repertoire was profiled, and TCRdb retains in-frame clones only, with some absent. For V, J and clone size, that table is used; D and trimming come from the DNA. The sample lists fewer than 200,000 clones; 60% to 75% were seen once. The junction had 5 bases not matched to a gene; V was cut back by 8 bases and J by 5 bases. The CDR3 runs to 12 residues. CDR1 is WSHSY, CDR2 SAAADI, per germline.

Source material: PBMCs. The sequence came from a woman aged 45-60 years in good health and CMV-seropositive. The gene calls are TRBV10-2 and TRBJ1-2; 7 bases are a match to TRBD1. The CDR3 loop is CASFDRAYGYTF. The CDR3 nucleotides read TGCGCCAGCTTCGACAGGGCATATGGCTACACCTTC.